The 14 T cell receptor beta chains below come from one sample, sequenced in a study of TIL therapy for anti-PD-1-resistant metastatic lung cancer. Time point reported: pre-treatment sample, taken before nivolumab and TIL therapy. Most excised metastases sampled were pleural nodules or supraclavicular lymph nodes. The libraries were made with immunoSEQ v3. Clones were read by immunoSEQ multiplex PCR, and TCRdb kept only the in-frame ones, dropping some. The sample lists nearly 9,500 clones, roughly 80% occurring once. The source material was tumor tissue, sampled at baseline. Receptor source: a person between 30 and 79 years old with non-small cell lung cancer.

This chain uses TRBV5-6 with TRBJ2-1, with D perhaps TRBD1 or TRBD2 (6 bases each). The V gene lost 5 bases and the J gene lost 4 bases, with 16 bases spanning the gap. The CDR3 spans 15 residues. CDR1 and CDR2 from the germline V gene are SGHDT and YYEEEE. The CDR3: CASRQGLMPYNEQFF. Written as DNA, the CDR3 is TGTGCCAGCAGACAGGGACTTATGCCGTACAATGAGCAGTTCTTC.

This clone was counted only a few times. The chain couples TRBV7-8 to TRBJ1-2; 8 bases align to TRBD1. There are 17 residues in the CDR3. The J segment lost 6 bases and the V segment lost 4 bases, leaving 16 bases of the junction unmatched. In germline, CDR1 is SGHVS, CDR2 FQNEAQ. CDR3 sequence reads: CASSYRILLQGAHGYTF. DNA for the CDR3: TGTGCCAGCAGCTACCGTATTCTCCTTCAGGGGGCGCATGGCTACACCTTC.

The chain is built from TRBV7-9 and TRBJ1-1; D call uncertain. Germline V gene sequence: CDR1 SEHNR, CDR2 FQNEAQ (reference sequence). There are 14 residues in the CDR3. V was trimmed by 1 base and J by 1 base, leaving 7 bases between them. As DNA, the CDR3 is TGTGCCAGCAGCTTAGGGCATGGGAACACTGAAGCTTTCTTT. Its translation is CASSLGHGNTEAFF.

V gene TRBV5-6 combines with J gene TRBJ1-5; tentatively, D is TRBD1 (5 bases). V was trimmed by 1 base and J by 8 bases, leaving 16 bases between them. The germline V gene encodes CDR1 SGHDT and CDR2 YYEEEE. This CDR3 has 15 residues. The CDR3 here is CASSLLGRRGEPQHF. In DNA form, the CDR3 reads TGTGCCAGCAGCTTGTTGGGGCGGAGGGGAGAGCCCCAGCATTTT.

The CDR3 coding sequence is TGTGCCAGCAGCTACGTACAGGGCGGCGAGCAGTACTTC. It is translated as CASSYVQGGEQYF. The chain recombines TRBV7-8 with TRBJ2-7; D is possibly TRBD1 (6 bases). CDR3 size: 13 residues. Trimming shortened V by 4 bases and J by 6 bases, and 13 bases separated the two germline ends. In germline, CDR1 is SGHVS, CDR2 FQNEAQ.

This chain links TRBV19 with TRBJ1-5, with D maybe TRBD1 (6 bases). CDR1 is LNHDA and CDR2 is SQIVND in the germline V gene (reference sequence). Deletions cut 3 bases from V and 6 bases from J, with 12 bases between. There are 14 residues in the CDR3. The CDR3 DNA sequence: TGTGCCAGTAGTATGGGGGGCCGCGGTCAGCCCCAGCATTTT. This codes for CASSMGGRGQPQHF.

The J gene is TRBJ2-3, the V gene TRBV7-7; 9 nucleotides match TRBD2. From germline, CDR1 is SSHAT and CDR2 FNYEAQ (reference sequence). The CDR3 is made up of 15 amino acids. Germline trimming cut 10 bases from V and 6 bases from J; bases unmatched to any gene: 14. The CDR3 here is CAKQAGGKLMDTQYF. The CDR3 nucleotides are TGTGCCAAACAAGCGGGGGGCAAGTTGATGGATACGCAGTATTTT.

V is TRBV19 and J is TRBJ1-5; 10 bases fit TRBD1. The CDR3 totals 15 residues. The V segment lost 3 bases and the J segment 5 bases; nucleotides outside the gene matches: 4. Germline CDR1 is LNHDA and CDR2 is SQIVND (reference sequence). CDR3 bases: TGTGCCAGTAGTATTATGGGGACAGGGGATCAGCCCCAGCATTTT. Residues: CASSIMGTGDQPQHF.

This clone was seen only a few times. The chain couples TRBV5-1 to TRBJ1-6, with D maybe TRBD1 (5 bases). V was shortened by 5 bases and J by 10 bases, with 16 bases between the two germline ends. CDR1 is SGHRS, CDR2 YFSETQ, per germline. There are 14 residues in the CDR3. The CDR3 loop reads CASSSGISGSPLHF. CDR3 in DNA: TGCGCCAGCAGTTCAGGGATTTCGGGGTCACCCCTCCACTTT.

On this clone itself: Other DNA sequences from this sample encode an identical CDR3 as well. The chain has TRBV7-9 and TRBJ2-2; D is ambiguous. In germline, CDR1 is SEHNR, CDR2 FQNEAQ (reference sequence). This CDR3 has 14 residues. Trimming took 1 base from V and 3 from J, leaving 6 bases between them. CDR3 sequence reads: CASSLVRDTGELFF. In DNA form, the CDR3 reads TGTGCCAGCAGCTTAGTTAGGGACACCGGGGAGCTGTTTTTT.

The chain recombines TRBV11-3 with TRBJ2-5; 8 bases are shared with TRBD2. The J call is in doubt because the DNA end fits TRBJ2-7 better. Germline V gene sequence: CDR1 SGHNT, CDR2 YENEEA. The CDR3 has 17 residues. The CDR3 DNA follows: TGTGCCAGCAGTCAAGGGTACGGCGGGGGGAAGGCCTACGAGCAGTACTTC. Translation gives CASSQGYGGGKAYEQYF.

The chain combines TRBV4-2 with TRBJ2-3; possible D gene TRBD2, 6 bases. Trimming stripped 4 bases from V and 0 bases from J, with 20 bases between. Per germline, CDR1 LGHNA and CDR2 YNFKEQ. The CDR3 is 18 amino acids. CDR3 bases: TGTGCCAGCAGCCCCACCGTCTTAGCGGTGACTAGCACAGATACGCAGTATTTT. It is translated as CASSPTVLAVTSTDTQYF.

The CDR3 sequence: CASTLILGAGELFF. The CDR3 DNA reads as TGCGCCAGCACCTTAATTCTGGGGGCCGGGGAGCTGTTTTTT. This chain uses TRBV10-1 with TRBJ2-2; tentatively, D is TRBD1 or TRBD2 (5 bases each). Germline loops: CDR1 WNHNN, CDR2 SYGVQD (reference sequence). The CDR3 is 14 amino acids. V was trimmed by 7 bases and J by 6 bases, leaving 15 bases between them.

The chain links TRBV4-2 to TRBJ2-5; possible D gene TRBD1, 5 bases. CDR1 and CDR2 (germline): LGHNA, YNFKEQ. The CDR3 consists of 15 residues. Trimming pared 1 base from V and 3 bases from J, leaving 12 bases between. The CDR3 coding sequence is TGTGCCAGCAGCCAAGGTCCAGGGTGGGAAGAGACCCAGTACTTC. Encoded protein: CASSQGPGWEETQYF.